The clone carrying this TCR beta chain was counted at least ten times. CDR1 and CDR2 from the germline V gene are SGHTA and FQGNSA. The CDR3 contains 12 residues. Deletions cut 4 bases from V and 2 bases from J, with 4 bases between. Time point given: persistent/refractory GD, antithyroid drugs over 5 years with positive TRAb. With RNA extracted from PBMCs as input, the TCR library was made. Recruitment took place at an endocrinology department in Xi'an, China. HTBI primers from iRepertoire and Arm-PCR of CDR3 regions yielded the TCR beta libraries. Per the original methods: Analysis of the samples identified roughly 62 TRBV and 15 or so TRBJ segments. Using its own MiXCR run on the multiplex PCR reads, TCRdb lists one record per CDR3 protein. These V and J calls originate from TCRdb's pipeline instead of the authors' own analysis. The sample includes hundreds of thousands of distinct CDR3 sequences, about 20% seen only once; the top ten take around 13%.

The record originates from a study of regulatory T cells in long-lasting Graves disease. The source of this sequence is a female donor with Graves disease. Material: peripheral blood mononuclear cells (PBMCs), obtained when the disease was refractory, from a patient treated with antithyroid drugs. The chain recombines TRBV7-2 with TRBJ2-3; D unresolved. This CDR3 reads CASSSYTDTQYF. CDR3 DNA: TGTGCCAGCAGCTCTTACACAGATACGCAGTATTTT.